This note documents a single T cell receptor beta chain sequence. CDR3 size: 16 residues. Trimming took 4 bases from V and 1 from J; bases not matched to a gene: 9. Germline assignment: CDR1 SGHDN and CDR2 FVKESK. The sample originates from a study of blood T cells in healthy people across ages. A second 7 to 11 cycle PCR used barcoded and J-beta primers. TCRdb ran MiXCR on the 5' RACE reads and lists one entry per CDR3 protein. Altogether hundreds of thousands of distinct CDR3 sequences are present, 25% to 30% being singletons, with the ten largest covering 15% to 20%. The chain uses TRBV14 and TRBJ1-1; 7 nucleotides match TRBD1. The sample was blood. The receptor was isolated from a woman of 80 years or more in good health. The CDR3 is CASSPTTGTENTEAFF. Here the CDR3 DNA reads TGTGCCAGCAGCCCTACGACAGGGACGGAGAACACTGAAGCTTTCTTT. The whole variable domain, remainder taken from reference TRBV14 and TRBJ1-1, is EAGVTQFPSHSVIEKGQTVTLRCDPISGHDNLYWYRRVMGKEIKFLLHFVKESKQDESGMPNNRFLAERTGGTYSTLKVQPAELEDSGVYFCASSPTTGTENTEAFFGQGTRLTVV.